This TCR beta chain emerged from a study of beta chain features in type 1 diabetes. The table lists this clone with a few counts. Its specificity is not known. This CDR3 is 13 amino acids long. CDR1 and CDR2 (germline): MNHNY, SVGAGI (reference sequence). Trimming left V 6 bases short and J 7 bases short, with 13 bases between. Of the isolated RNA, all was reverse transcribed, and so the sequenced material was expressed TCRB transcripts. Profiled with immunoSEQ multiplex PCR; TCRdb holds only in-frame clones, not every one. The sample lists approximately 280,000 clones; about 15% were seen once. Study results and caveats: Patients with type 1 diabetes carried fewer insertions and had more deletions at their VDJ junctions. Within the patient group, naive, central memory and Treg TCRB repertoires appeared more similar to each other than within healthy donors. Patients with Type 1 diabetes showed moderately but significantly shorter TCRB CDR3s in all four CD4+ subsets.

All sorted populations exceeded 95% purity. J is TRBJ1-5 and V is TRBV6-6; D unclear. The TCR comes from a man between 18 and 29 years old with type 1 diabetes. The material sequenced was naive CD4+ T cells from blood. The DNA for the CDR3 is TGTGCCAGCAGCCCCCGTCTCGGGCAGCCCCAGCATTTT. It translates to CASSPRLGQPQHF.